This record looks at one T cell receptor (beta chain) sequence and its context. What it binds is not known. The data were taken from a study of CXCR3-negative and CXCR3-positive naive CD8 T cells. Points from the study as a whole: Whereas both naive subsets had comparably high diversity, memory CD8+ cells had much lower diversity. Naive subsets did not differ in surface CD5, and TRB CDR3 properties served to infer TCR strength.

The CDR3 sequence is 13 residues long. Per germline, CDR1 DFQATT and CDR2 SNEGSKA (reference sequence). UMI labels and 5' RACE were used to prepare the TRB cDNA libraries. After re-calling the 5' RACE reads, TCRdb lists one entry per CDR3 protein, DNA absent. The sample totals about 45,000 distinct CDR3 sequences; its top ten clones hold about 10%. J is TRBJ2-7 and V is TRBV20-1. The sample was memory CD8+ T cells from blood. This TCR derives from a human donor in good health. Some clones in this sample may be carry-over from other donors' samples. The CDR3 reads CSARGGDSYEQYF.